The sequence of this TCR beta chain was determined in a study of breast tumors, draining lymph nodes, adjacent tissues. The CDR3 loop spans 15 amino acids. In germline, CDR1 is MNHNY, CDR2 SVGAGI (reference sequence). Trimming cost V 6 bases and J 3 bases, with 14 bases left between them. Points from the study as a whole: Most tumor T cells seemingly derive from lymph node, then expand in tumor. Tumor and nontumor repertoires were significantly more similar in luminal-like than in basal-like breast cancer. Tumor repertoires ranked between lymph nodes and nontumor tissue in diversity, with V and J gene preferences. The lymph node origin of tumor T cells was framed as consistent with a hypothesis, not demonstrated.

One entry per CDR3 protein, called by TCRdb with MiXCR from the multiplex PCR reads. Of roughly 70,000 distinct CDR3 sequences in the sample, roughly 44% were seen once. As to this clonotype: No antigen is known for it.

This sequence joins TRBV6-6 and TRBJ2-2; no clear D gene. Sequencing was performed on breast tumor tissue. This receptor was obtained from a female donor with breast cancer. Some clones in this sample may be carry-over from other donors' samples. The CDR3 loop is CASRPGRIDTGELFF. The CDR3 DNA reads TGTGCCAGCAGGCCCGGGCGCATCGACACCGGGGAGCTGTTTTTT.